A selection of T cell receptor beta chains follows, all from one sample in a study of control samples from healthy donors and cancer patients. The assay was immunoSEQ multiplex PCR, and TCRdb's table has in-frame clones only and misses some. The sample has about 120,000 clones, roughly 90% seen once; the top ten hold approximately 37%. Source material: blood. The receptors come from a man aged 45-60 years in good health. Both conserved end residues are part of each CDR3. Each record gives: J gene, D gene, V gene, clone size, CDR3 DNA, CDR3 protein. A D gene is named only where the DNA matches it firmly. The size field is filled for only some rows; it gives once, few, many or a size class.

J: TRBJ1-5
D: NA
V: TRBV18
size: NA
DNA: TGTGCCAGCTCACCACCACAGGGAAGGGGGAATCAGCCCCAGCATTTT
CDR3: CASSPPQGRGNQPQHF

J: TRBJ1-2
D: NA
V: TRBV2
size: few
DNA: TGTGCCAGCAGTGAAACCATCTCCTACGCTACTAACTATGGCTACACCTTC
CDR3: CASSETISYATNYGYTF

J: TRBJ2-7
D: NA
V: TRBV30
size: NA
DNA: TGTGCCTGGAGTGTTGGAGGGTTCTACGAGCAGTACTTC
CDR3: CAWSVGGFYEQYF

J: TRBJ1-2
D: NA
V: TRBV23-1
size: NA
DNA: TGCGCCAGCAGTTTCTCGAGAGGCTACACCTTC
CDR3: CASSFSRGYTF

J: TRBJ2-7
D: NA
V: TRBV20-1
size: NA
DNA: TGCAGTGCTCGGGCCCCCTACGAGCAGTACTTC
CDR3: CSARAPYEQYF

J: TRBJ2-3
D: TRBD2
V: TRBV12-5
size: NA
DNA: TGTGCTAGTGGTTTGGCGACTAGCAGCACAGATACGCAGTATTTT
CDR3: CASGLATSSTDTQYF

J: TRBJ1-1
D: TRBD1
V: TRBV29-1
size: NA
DNA: TGCAGCGTCGACCAACAGGGGGCTGAAGCTTTCTTT
CDR3: CSVDQQGAEAFF

J: TRBJ1-5
D: TRBD1
V: TRBV10-3
size: NA
DNA: TGTGCCATCAGTGAGTCTGGACAGGGGAATAGCAATCAGCCCCAGCATTTT
CDR3: CAISESGQGNSNQPQHF

J: TRBJ1-2
D: NA
V: TRBV7-2
size: NA
DNA: TGTGCCAGCAGCTTAAAGGGGGGGAGGGGACCCTATGGCTACACCTTC
CDR3: CASSLKGGRGPYGYTF

J: TRBJ2-2
D: NA
V: TRBV6-2/TRBV6-3
size: NA
DNA: TGTGCCAGCAGTTCCTTTCAACATGGACAGTACACCGGGGAGCTGTTTTTT
CDR3: CASSSFQHGQYTGELFF

J: TRBJ2-1
D: NA
V: TRBV7-2
size: NA
DNA: TGTGCCAGCAGCTTTAGAGGAAGCACAGGTGAGCAGTTCTTC
CDR3: CASSFRGSTGEQFF

J: TRBJ2-3
D: NA
V: TRBV4-1
size: NA
DNA: TGCGCCAGCAGCCAAGCGACGGACCCAAGAGGGGCAGATACGCAGTATTTT
CDR3: CASSQATDPRGADTQYF

J: TRBJ2-2
D: NA
V: TRBV18
size: NA
DNA: TGTGCCAGCTCACCACCGACACAGAGTCGTGACACCGGGGAGCTGTTTTTT
CDR3: CASSPPTQSRDTGELFF

J: TRBJ2-3
D: TRBD2
V: TRBV4-3
size: NA
DNA: TGCGCCAGCAGCTATGGCGGGGGGAACACAGATACGCAGTATTTT
CDR3: CASSYGGGNTDTQYF

J: TRBJ2-1
D: TRBD2
V: TRBV30
size: NA
DNA: TGTGCCTGGAGGGGGGCGGGGGGGCCACAAGAGCAGTTCTTC
CDR3: CAWRGAGGPQEQFF

J: TRBJ1-5
D: NA
V: TRBV27
size: NA
DNA: TGTGCCAGCAGTTTCCAGGGTAATCAGCCCCAGCATTTT
CDR3: CASSFQGNQPQHF

J: TRBJ2-3
D: TRBD1
V: TRBV24-1
size: NA
DNA: TGTGCCACCAGTGAAACAGGGGGCGATAGGTCAGATACGCAGTATTTT
CDR3: CATSETGGDRSDTQYF

J: TRBJ2-3
D: TRBD1
V: TRBV2
size: NA
DNA: TGTGCCAGCAGTCCGACAGGGGCCCCCACAGATACGCAGTATTTT
CDR3: CASSPTGAPTDTQYF

J: TRBJ2-7
D: NA
V: TRBV7-2
size: NA
DNA: TGTGCCAGCAGCCCGGGGTGGGGAGACTCCTACGAGCAGTACTTC
CDR3: CASSPGWGDSYEQYF

J: TRBJ2-5
D: NA
V: TRBV6-1
size: NA
DNA: TGTGCCAGCAGTGAACCCGGGGTTAATCAAGAGACCCAGTACTTC
CDR3: CASSEPGVNQETQYF

J: TRBJ2-7
D: TRBD2
V: TRBV27
size: NA
DNA: TGTGCCAGCAGTTTCTTACTAGCGGGGGGGCCCTACGAGCAGTACTTC
CDR3: CASSFLLAGGPYEQYF

J: TRBJ2-3
D: NA
V: TRBV4-2
size: NA
DNA: TGTGCCAGCAGCCAAGAAGGCAGAGGCTTGGCAGATACGCAGTATTTT
CDR3: CASSQEGRGLADTQYF

J: TRBJ2-1
D: NA
V: TRBV9
size: NA
DNA: TGTGCCAGCAGCGTAGCCTGGGGGGGGGCCATGAATGAGCAGTTCTTC
CDR3: CASSVAWGGAMNEQFF

J: TRBJ1-1
D: NA
V: TRBV5-1
size: NA
DNA: TGCGCCAGCAGCTTGGATTTGGGGAACACTGAAGCTTTCTTT
CDR3: CASSLDLGNTEAFF

J: TRBJ1-2
D: NA
V: TRBV2
size: NA
DNA: TGTGCCAGCTTAAACAGGGCTGGCAAGGGCTACACCTTC
CDR3: CASLNRAGKGYTF

J: TRBJ1-2
D: NA
V: TRBV5-6
size: NA
DNA: TGTGCCAGCAGCTTAAACCAGGGATATGGCTACACCTTC
CDR3: CASSLNQGYGYTF

J: TRBJ2-4
D: NA
V: TRBV27
size: NA
DNA: TGTGCCAGCAGTACTCGGACGTCGCTAGCCAAAAACATTCAGTACTTC
CDR3: CASSTRTSLAKNIQYF

J: TRBJ1-1
D: NA
V: TRBV19
size: NA
DNA: TGTGCCAGTAGTATCGGAGTCATGAACACTGAAGCTTTCTTT
CDR3: CASSIGVMNTEAFF

J: TRBJ2-3
D: NA
V: TRBV5-6
size: NA
DNA: TGTGCCAGCAGCTTGAGTGAGAGGGGCACAGATACGCAGTATTTT
CDR3: CASSLSERGTDTQYF

J: TRBJ2-5
D: TRBD1
V: TRBV6-2/TRBV6-3
size: NA
DNA: TGTGCCAGCAGTGGACAGGGTGAGGGAGTAGAAGAGACCCAGTACTTC
CDR3: CASSGQGEGVEETQYF

J: TRBJ2-7
D: TRBD1
V: TRBV5-1
size: NA
DNA: TGCGCCAGCAGTCCCGGGACAGGGGGTTCCAACGAGCAGTACTTC
CDR3: CASSPGTGGSNEQYF

J: TRBJ1-5
D: NA
V: TRBV9
size: once
DNA: TGTGCCAGCAGCCCTTATGGACTGTCTGATAGCAATCAGCCCCAGCATTTT
CDR3: CASSPYGLSDSNQPQHF

J: TRBJ2-5
D: TRBD1
V: TRBV6-5
size: NA
DNA: TGTGCCAGCGACCACAGGGGATTCCAAGAGACCCAGTACTTC
CDR3: CASDHRGFQETQYF

J: TRBJ1-1
D: NA
V: TRBV13
size: NA
DNA: TGTGCCAGCAGCGCCCACAGGGTAGACACTGAAGCTTTCTTT
CDR3: CASSAHRVDTEAFF

J: TRBJ1-1
D: NA
V: TRBV30
size: NA
DNA: TGTGCCTGTATTGGACAGCCGAACACTGAAGCTTTCTTT
CDR3: CACIGQPNTEAFF

J: TRBJ1-1
D: TRBD1
V: TRBV27
size: NA
DNA: TGTGCCAGCAGTTTATCACCGGGACAGGGTGCCACTGAAGCTTTCTTT
CDR3: CASSLSPGQGATEAFF